This T cell receptor beta chain is from a study of control samples from healthy donors and cancer patients. Clones were sequenced by immunoSEQ multiplex PCR, and TCRdb holds only the in-frame ones, with some missing. The sample carries tens of thousands of clones, roughly 90% recorded once. Germline CDR1 and CDR2: LNHDA and SQIVND (reference sequence). The CDR3 length is 13 residues. Trimming left V 9 bases short and J 0 bases short, with 11 bases between. This chain connects TRBV19 to TRBJ1-1; perhaps TRBD1 as D (6 bases). Sequencing was done on a sample of PBMCs. This clonotype was sampled from a middle-aged woman with head and neck cancer. The CDR3 region has the DNA TGTGCCAGCACGGGACAAATGAACACTGAAGCTTTCTTT. Translating gives CASTGQMNTEAFF.